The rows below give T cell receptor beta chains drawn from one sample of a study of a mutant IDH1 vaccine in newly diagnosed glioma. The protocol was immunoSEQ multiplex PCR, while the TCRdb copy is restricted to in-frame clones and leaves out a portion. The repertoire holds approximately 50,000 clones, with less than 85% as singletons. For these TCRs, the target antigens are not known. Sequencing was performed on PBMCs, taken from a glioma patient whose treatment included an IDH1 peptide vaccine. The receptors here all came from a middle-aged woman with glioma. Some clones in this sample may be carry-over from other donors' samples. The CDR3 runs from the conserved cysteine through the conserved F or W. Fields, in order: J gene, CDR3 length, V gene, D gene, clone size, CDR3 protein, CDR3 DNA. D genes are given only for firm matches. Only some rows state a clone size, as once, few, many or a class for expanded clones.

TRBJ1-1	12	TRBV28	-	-	CASSLLGIDAFF	TGTGCCAGCAGTTTATTGGGGATTGATGCTTTCTTT
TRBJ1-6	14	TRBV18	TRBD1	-	CASSQDRGNSPLHF	TGTGCCAGCTCACAGGACAGGGGTAATTCACCCCTCCACTTT
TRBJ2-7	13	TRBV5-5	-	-	CASSSGTSYEQYF	TGTGCCAGCAGCTCGGGGACCTCCTACGAGCAGTACTTC
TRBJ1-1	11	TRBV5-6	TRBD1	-	CASTGGTEAFF	TGTGCATCGACAGGGGGCACTGAAGCTTTCTTT
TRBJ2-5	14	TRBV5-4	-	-	CASSLQGIQETQYF	TGTGCCAGCAGCTTGCAGGGGATACAAGAGACCCAGTACTTC
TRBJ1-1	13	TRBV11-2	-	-	CASRRESNTEAFF	TGTGCCAGCAGGAGGGAGTCGAACACTGAAGCTTTCTTT
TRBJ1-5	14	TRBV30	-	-	CAWNRLLSNQPQHF	TGTGCCTGGAATAGGCTCCTGAGCAATCAGCCCCAGCATTTT
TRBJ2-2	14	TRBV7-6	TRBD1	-	CASSWGQMTGELFF	TGTGCCAGCAGCTGGGGACAGATGACCGGGGAGCTGTTTTTT
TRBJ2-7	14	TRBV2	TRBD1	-	CASRVDRGSYEQYF	TGTGCCAGCAGAGTGGACAGGGGTTCCTACGAGCAGTACTTC
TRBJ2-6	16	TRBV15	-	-	CATSRGDTSGANVLTF	TGTGCCACCAGCAGAGGGGACACCTCTGGGGCCAACGTCCTGACTTTC
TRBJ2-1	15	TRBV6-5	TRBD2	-	CASSYARGGQNEQFF	TGTGCCAGCAGTTACGCGCGGGGGGGTCAGAATGAGCAGTTCTTC
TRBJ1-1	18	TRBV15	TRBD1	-	CATSNYRGHGELNTEAFF	TGTGCCACCAGCAACTACAGGGGGCATGGGGAGTTAAACACTGAAGCTTTCTTT
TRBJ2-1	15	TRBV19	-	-	CASSLLVGGSNEQFF	TGTGCCAGTAGCCTTCTTGTAGGTGGATCCAATGAGCAGTTCTTC
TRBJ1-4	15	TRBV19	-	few	CASNDPPGSGEKLFF	TGTGCCAGTAATGATCCCCCAGGGAGCGGAGAAAAACTGTTTTTT
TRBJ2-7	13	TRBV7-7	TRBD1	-	CAGSLRQGSEQYF	TGTGCTGGCAGCTTAAGACAGGGGAGCGAGCAGTACTTC
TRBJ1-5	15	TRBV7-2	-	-	CASSLMGRSDQPQHF	TGTGCCAGCAGCTTGATGGGGAGGTCGGATCAGCCCCAGCATTTT
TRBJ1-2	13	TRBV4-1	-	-	CASSQGGPAGYTF	TGCGCCAGCAGCCAAGGGGGACCCGCCGGCTACACCTTC
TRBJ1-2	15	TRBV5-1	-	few	CASSASFGTVHGYTF	TGCGCCAGCAGCGCATCCTTTGGGACGGTTCATGGCTACACCTTC
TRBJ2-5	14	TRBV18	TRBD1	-	CASSLDRGQETQYF	TGTGCCAGCTCACTCGACAGGGGGCAAGAGACCCAGTACTTC
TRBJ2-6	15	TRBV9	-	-	CASSAWSGGANVLTF	TGTGCCAGCAGCGCCTGGAGTGGGGGGGCCAACGTCCTGACTTTC
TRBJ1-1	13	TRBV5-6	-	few	CASSLWAGSEAFF	TGTGCCAGCAGCTTGTGGGCCGGGAGTGAAGCTTTCTTT
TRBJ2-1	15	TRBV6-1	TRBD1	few	CASNPGGSSYNEQFF	TGTGCCAGCAACCCAGGGGGTAGCTCCTACAATGAGCAGTTCTTC
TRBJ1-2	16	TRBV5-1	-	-	CASSPTGLLGYYGYTF	TGCGCCAGCAGCCCAACGGGCCTCCTAGGGTACTATGGCTACACCTTC
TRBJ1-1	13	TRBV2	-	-	CASSETVNTEAFF	TGTGCCAGCAGCGAGACAGTGAACACTGAAGCTTTCTTT
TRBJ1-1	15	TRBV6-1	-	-	CASSESPVMNTEAFF	TGTGCCAGCAGTGAATCCCCAGTCATGAACACTGAAGCTTTCTTT
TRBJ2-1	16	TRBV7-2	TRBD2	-	CASSWGGIGGNNEQFF	TGTGCCAGCAGCTGGGGGGGAATTGGGGGGAACAATGAGCAGTTCTTC
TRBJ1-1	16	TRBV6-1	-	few	CASSEAAAPAGTEAFF	TGTGCCAGCAGTGAAGCGGCTGCGCCCGCGGGGACTGAAGCTTTCTTT
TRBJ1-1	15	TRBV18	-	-	CASSPLTGMNTEAFF	TGTGCCAGCTCACCTTTGACAGGCATGAACACTGAAGCTTTCTTT
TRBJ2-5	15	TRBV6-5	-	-	CASRRYGPGGETQYF	TGTGCCAGCAGGCGATATGGGCCAGGGGGGGAGACCCAGTACTTC
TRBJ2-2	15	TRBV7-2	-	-	CDIGRLGRNTGELFF	TGTGACATCGGCCGGCTGGGGAGGAACACCGGGGAGCTGTTTTTT
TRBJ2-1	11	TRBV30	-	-	CAWRSYNEQFF	TGTGCCTGGCGCTCCTACAATGAGCAGTTCTTC